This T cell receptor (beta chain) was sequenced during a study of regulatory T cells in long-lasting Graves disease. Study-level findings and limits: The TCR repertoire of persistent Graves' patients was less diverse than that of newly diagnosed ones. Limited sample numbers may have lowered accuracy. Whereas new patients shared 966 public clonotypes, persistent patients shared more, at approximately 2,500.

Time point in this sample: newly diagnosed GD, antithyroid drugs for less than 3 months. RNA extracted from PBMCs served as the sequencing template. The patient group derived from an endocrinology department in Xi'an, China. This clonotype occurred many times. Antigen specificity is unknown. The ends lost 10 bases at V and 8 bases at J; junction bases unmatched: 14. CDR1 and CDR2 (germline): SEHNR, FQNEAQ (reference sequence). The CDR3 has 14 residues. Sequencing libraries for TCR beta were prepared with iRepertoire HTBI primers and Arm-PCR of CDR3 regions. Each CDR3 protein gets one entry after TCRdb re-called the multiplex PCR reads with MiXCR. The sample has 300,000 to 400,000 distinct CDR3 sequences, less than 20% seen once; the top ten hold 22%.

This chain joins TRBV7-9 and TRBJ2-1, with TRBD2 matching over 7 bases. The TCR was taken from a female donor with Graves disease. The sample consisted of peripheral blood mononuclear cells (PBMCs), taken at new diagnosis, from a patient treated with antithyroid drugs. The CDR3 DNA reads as TGTGCCATCCTGACCGGGACTACAGATTATGAGCAGTTCTTC. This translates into CAILTGTTDYEQFF. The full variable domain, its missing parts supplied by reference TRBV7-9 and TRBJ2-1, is DTGVSQNPRHKITKRGQNVTFRCDPISEHNRLYWYRQTLGQGPEFLTYFQNEAQLEKSRLLSDRFSAERPKGSFSTLEIQRTEQGDSAMYLCAILTGTTDYEQFFGPGTRLTVL.